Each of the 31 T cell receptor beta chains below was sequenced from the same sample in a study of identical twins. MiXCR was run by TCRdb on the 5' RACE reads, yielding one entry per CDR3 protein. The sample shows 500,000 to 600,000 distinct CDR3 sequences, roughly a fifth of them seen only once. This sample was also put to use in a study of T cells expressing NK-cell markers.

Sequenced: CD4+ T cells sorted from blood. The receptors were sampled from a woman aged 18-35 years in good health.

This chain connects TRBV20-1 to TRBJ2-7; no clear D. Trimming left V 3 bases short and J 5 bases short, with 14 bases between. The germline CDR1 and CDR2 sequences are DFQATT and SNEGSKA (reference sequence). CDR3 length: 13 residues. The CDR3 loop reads CSARRSFSNEQYF. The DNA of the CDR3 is TGCAGTGCTAGGCGGAGCTTTTCCAACGAGCAGTACTTC.

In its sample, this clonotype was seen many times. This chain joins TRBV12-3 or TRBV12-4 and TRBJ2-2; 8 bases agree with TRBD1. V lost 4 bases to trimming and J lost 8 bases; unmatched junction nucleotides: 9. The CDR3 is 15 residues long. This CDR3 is CASSSGTGVAGELFF. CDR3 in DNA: TGTGCCAGCAGTTCCGGGACAGGTGTGGCGGGGGAGCTGTTTTTT.

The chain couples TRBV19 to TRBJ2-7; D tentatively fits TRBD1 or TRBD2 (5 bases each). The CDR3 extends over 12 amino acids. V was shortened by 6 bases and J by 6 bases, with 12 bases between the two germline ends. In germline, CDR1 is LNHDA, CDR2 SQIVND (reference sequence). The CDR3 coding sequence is TGTGCCAGTAGCGTGGCCGGGACCGAGCAGTACTTC. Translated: CASSVAGTEQYF.

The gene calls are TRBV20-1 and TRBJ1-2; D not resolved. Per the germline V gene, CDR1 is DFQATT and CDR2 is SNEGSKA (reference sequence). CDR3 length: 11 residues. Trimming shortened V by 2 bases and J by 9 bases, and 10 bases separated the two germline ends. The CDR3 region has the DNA TGCAGTGCTAGACCCGGTATGCGCTACACCTTC. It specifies CSARPGMRYTF.

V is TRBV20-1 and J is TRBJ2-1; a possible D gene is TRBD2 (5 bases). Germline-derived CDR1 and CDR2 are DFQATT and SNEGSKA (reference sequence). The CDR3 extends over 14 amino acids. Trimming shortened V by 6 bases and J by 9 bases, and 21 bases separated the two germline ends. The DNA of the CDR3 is TGCAGTGCGGAGGATACCGGGTTCTCTCTTGAGCAGTTCTTC. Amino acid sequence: CSAEDTGFSLEQFF.

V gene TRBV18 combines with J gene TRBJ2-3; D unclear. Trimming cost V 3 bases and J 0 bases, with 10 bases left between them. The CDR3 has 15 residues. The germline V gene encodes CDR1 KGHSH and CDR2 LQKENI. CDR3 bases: TGTGCCAGCTCACCCGGATTCGCTAGCACAGATACGCAGTATTTT. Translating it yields CASSPGFASTDTQYF.

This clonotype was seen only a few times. This CDR3 is CSARPPVMGKETQYF. CDR3 nucleotides: TGCAGTGCTAGACCCCCGGTGATGGGGAAAGAGACCCAGTACTTC. The V call is TRBV20-1, the J call TRBJ2-5, with no clear D. The CDR3 runs 15 residues. Germline CDR1 DFQATT, CDR2 SNEGSKA (reference sequence). Trimming removed 2 bases at V and 3 bases at J, with 16 bases between.

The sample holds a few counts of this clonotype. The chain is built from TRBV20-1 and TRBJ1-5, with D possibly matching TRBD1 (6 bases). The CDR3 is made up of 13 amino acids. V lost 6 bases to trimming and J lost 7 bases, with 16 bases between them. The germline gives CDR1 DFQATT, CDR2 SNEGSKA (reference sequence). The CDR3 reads CSAETGFGQPQHF. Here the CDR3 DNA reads TGCAGTGCAGAGACAGGATTCGGGCAGCCCCAGCATTTT.

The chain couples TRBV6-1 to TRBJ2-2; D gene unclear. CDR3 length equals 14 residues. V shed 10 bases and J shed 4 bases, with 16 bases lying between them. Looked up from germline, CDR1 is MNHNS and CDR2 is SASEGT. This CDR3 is CATLVAGGTGELFF. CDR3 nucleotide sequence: TGTGCCACCCTCGTGGCTGGCGGCACCGGGGAGCTGTTTTTT.

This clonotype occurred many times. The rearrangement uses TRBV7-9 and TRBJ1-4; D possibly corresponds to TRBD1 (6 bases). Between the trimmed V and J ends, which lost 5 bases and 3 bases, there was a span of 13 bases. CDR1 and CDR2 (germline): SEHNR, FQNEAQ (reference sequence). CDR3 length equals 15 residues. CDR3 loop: CASSTYRVSNEKLFF. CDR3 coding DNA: TGTGCCAGCAGCACCTACAGGGTTTCTAATGAAAAACTGTTTTTT.

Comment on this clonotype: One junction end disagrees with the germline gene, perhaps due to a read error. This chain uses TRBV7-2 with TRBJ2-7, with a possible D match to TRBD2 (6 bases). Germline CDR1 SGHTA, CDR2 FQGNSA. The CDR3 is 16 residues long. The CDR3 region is CASSLASGVLTYEQYF. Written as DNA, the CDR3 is TGTGCCAGCAGCCTAGCGTCAGGTGTCCTCACCTACGAGCAGTACTTC.

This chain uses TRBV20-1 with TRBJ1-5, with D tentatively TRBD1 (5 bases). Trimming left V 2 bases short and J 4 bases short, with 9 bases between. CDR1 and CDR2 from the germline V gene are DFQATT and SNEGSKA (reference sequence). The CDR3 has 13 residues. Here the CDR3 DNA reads TGCAGTGCTAGACAGGAGGGGAATCAGCCCCAGCATTTT. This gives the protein CSARQEGNQPQHF.

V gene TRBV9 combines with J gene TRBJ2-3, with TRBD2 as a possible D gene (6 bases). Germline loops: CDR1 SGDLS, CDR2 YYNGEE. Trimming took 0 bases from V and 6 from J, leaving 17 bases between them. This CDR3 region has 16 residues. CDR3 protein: CASSVAMAGSYDTQYF. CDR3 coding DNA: TGTGCCAGCAGCGTAGCGATGGCGGGATCGTATGATACGCAGTATTTT.

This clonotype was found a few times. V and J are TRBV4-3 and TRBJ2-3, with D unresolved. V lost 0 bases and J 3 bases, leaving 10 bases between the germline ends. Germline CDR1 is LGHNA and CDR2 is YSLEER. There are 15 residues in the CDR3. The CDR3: CASSQDYLGTDTQYF. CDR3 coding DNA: TGCGCCAGCAGCCAAGATTACCTCGGAACAGATACGCAGTATTTT.

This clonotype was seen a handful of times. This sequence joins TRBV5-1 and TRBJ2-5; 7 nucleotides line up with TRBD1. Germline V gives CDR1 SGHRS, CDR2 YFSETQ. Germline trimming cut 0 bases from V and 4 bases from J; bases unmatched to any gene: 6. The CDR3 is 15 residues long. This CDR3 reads CASSLAGTALETQYF. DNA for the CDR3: TGCGCCAGCAGCTTGGCCGGGACAGCACTAGAGACCCAGTACTTC.

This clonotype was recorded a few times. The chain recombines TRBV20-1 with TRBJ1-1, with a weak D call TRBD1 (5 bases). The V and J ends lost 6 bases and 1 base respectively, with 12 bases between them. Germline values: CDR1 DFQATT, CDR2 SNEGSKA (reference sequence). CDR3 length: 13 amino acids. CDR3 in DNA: TGCAGTGCCGCCGAGGGACCGAACACTGAAGCTTTCTTT. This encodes CSAAEGPNTEAFF.

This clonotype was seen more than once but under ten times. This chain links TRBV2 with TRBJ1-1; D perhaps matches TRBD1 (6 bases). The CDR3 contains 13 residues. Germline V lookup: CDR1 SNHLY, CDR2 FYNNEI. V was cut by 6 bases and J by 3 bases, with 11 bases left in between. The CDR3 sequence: CASSGTRDTEAFF. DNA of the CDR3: TGTGCCAGCAGCGGGACAAGAGACACTGAAGCTTTCTTT.

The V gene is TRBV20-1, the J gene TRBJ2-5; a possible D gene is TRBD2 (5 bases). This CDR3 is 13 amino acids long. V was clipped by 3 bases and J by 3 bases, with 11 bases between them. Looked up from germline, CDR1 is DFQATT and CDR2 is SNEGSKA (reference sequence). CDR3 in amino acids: CSASTLVEETQYF. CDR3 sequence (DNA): TGCAGTGCTAGTACACTAGTTGAAGAGACCCAGTACTTC.

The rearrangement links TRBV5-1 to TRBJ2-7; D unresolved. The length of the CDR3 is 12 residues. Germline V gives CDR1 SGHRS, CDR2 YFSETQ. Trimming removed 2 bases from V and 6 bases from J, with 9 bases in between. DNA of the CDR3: TGCGCCAGCAGCTTTTTGGGTATCGAGCAGTACTTC. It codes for CASSFLGIEQYF. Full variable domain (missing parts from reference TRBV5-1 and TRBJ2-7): KAGVTQTPRYLIKTRGQQVTLSCSPISGHRSVSWYQQTPGQGLQFLFEYFSETQRNKGNFPGRFSGRQFSNSRSEMNVSTLELGDSALYLCASSFLGIEQYFGPGTRLTVT.

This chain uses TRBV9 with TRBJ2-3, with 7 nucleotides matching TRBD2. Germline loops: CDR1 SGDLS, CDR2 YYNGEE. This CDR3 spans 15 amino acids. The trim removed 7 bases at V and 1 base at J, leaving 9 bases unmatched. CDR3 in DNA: TGTGCCAGCTCGCGGGGGACTATGCGCACAGATACGCAGTATTTT. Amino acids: CASSRGTMRTDTQYF. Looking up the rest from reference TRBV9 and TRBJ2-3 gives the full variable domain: DSGVTQTPKHLITATGQRVTLRCSPRSGDLSVYWYQQSLDQGLQFLIQYYNGEERAKGNILERFSAQQFPDLHSELNLSSLELGDSALYFCASSRGTMRTDTQYFGPGTRLTVL.

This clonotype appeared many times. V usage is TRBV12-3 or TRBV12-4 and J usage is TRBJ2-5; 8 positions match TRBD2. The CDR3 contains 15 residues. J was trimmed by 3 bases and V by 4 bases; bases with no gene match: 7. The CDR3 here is CASSWGYSGKETQYF. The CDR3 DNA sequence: TGTGCCAGCAGTTGGGGTTATAGCGGGAAAGAGACCCAGTACTTC.

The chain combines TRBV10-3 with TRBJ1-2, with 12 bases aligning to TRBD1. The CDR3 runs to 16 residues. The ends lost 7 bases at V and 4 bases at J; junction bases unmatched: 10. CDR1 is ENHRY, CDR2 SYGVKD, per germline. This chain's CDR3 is CAIKTGQGAVGYGYTF. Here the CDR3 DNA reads TGTGCCATCAAAACGGGACAGGGGGCGGTAGGCTATGGCTACACCTTC.

The CDR3 loop reads CASSLEQGAVYGYTF. The CDR3 coding sequence is TGCGCCAGCAGCCTTGAACAGGGGGCGGTCTATGGCTACACCTTC. The V call is TRBV4-3, the J call TRBJ1-2, with 9 bases aligning to TRBD1. Looked up from germline, CDR1 is LGHNA and CDR2 is YSLEER. With 4 bases clipped from V and 4 bases from J, the junction kept 7 bases outside the gene matches. CDR3 length equals 15 residues.

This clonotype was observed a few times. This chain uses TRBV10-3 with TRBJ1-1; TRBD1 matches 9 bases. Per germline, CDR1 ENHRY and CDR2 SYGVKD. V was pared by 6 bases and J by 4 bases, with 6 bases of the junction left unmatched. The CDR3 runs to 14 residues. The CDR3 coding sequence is TGTGCCATCAGGGAAGACAGGGGGGGCACTGAAGCTTTCTTT. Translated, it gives CAIREDRGGTEAFF.

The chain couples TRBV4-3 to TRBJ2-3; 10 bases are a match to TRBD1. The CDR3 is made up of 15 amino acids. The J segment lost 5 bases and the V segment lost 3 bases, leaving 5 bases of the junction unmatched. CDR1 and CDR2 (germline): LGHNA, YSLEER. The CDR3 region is CASSHPGQGLDTQYF. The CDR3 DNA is TGCGCCAGCAGCCACCCGGGACAGGGGTTAGATACGCAGTATTTT.

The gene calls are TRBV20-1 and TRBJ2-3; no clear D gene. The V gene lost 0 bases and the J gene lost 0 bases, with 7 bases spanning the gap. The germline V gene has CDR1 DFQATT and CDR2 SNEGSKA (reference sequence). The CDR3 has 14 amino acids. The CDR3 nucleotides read TGCAGTGCTAGAGATATACGTAGCACAGATACGCAGTATTTT. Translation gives CSARDIRSTDTQYF.

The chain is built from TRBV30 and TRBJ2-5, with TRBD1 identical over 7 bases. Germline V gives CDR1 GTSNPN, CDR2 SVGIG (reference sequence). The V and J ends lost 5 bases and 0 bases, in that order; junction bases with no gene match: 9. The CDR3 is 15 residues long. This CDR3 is CAWGVGTVNQETQYF. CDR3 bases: TGTGCCTGGGGGGTGGGGACAGTTAACCAAGAGACCCAGTACTTC.

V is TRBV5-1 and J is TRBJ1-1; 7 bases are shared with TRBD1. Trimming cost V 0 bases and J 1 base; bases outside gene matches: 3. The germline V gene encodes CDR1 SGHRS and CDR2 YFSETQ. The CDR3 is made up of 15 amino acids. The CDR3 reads CASSLEGASNTEAFF. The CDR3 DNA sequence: TGCGCCAGCAGCTTGGAGGGGGCGTCGAACACTGAAGCTTTCTTT.

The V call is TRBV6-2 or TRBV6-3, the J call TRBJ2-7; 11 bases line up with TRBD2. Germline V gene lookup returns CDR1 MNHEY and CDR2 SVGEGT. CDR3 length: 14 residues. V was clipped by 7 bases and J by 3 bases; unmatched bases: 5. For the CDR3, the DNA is TGTGCCAGCACCAGACTAGCGGGGCACTACGAGCAGTACTTC. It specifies CASTRLAGHYEQYF.

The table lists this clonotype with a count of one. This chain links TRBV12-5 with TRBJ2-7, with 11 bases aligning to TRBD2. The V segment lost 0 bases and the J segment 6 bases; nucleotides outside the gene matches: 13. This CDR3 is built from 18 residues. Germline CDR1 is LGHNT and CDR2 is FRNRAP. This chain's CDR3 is CASGLVRIELAGAVEQYF. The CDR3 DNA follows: TGTGCTAGTGGTTTGGTACGAATCGAACTAGCGGGGGCCGTCGAGCAGTACTTC. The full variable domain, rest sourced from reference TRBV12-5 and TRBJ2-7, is DARVTQTPRHKVTEMGQEVTMRCQPILGHNTVFWYRQTMMQGLELLAYFRNRAPLDDSGMPKDRFSAEMPDATLATLKIQPSEPRDSAVYFCASGLVRIELAGAVEQYFGPGTRLTVT.

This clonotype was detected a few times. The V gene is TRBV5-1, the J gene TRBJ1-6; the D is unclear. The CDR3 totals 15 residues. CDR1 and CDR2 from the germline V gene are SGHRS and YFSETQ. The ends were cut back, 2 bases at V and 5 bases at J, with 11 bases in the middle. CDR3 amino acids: CASSFYSADNSPLHF. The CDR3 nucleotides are TGCGCCAGCAGCTTTTACAGCGCCGATAATTCACCCCTCCACTTT.